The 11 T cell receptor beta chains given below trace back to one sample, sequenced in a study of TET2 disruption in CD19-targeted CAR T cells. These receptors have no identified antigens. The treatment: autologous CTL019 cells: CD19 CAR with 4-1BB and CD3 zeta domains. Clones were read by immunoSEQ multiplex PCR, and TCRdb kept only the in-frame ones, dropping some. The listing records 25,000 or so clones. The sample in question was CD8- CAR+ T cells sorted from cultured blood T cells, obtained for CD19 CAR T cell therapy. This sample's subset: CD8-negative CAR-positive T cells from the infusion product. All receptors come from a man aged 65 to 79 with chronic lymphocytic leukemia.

The sequenced part of the CDR3 DNA is TGTGCCAGCAGTACCCGGGACAGGGGGATGGATACG. It encodes CASSTRDRGMDT. The whole CDR3 protein is CASSTRDRGMDTQYF. The chain is built from TRBV28 and TRBJ2-3, with 11 nucleotides matching TRBD1. From the germline J gene comes the end of the CDR3, since the read stops 3 residues before it. CDR1 and CDR2 (germline): MDHEN, SYDVKM. CDR3 size: 15 residues. The ends lost 5 bases at V and 6 bases at J; junction bases unmatched: 7.

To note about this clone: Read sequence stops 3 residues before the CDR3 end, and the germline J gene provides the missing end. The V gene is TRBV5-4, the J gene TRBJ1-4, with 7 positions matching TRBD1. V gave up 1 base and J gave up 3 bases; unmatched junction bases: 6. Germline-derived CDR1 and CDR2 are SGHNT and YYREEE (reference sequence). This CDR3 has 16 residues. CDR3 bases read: TGTGCCAGCAGCTTGAAGGGACAGACTTCTAATGAAAAA. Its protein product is CASSLKGQTSNEK. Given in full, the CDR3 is CASSLKGQTSNEKLFF.

CDR3 bases read: TGTGCCAGCACCCGAGGGGTTCAGGATGGT. Encoded protein: CASTRGVQDG. In full, the CDR3 reads CASTRGVQDGQYF. The chain combines TRBV7-9 with TRBJ2-4; possibly TRBD1 or TRBD2 for D (5 bases each). The read ends 3 residues shy of where the CDR3 ends; the end is completed using the germline J gene. This CDR3 contains 13 residues. Germline V gives CDR1 SEHNR, CDR2 FQNEAQ (reference sequence).

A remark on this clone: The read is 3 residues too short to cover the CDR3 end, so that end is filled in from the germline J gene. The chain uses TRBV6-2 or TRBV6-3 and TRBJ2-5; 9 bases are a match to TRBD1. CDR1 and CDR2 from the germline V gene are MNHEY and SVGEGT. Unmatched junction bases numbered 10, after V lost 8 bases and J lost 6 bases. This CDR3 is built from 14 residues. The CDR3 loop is CASDRGNSNKTQYF. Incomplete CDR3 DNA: TGTGCCAGCGACAGGGGGAATAGCAATAAGACC.

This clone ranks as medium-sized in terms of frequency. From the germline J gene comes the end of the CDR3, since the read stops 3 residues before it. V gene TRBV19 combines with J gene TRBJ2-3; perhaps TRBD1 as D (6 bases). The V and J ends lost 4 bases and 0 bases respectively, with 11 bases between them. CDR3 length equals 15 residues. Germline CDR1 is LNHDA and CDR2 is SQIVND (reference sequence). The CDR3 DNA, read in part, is TGTGCCAGTAGTACGGACCAGGGGAGCACAGATACG. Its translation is CASSTDQGSTDT. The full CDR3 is CASSTDQGSTDTQYF. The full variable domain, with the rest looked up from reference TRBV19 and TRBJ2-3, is DGGITQSPKYLFRKEGQNVTLSCEQNLNHDAMYWYRQDPGQGLRLIYYSQIVNDFQKGDIAEGYSVSREKKESFPLTVTSAQKNPTAFYLCASSTDQGSTDTQYFGPGTRLTVL.

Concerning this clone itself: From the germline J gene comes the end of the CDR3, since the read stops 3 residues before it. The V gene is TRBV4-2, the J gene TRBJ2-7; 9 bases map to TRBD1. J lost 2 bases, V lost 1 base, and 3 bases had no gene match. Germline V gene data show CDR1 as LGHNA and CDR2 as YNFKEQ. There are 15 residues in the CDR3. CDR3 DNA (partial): TGTGCCAGCAGCCAAGCGACAGGGGGAACCTACGAG. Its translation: CASSQATGGTYE. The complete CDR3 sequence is CASSQATGGTYEQYF.

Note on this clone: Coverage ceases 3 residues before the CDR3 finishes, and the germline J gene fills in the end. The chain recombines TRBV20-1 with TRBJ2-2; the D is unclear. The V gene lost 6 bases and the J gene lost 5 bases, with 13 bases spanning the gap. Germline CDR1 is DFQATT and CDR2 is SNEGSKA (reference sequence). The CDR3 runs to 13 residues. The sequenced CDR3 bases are TGCAGTGCCCTCCCCCCCGGGACCGGGGAG. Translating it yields CSALPPGTGE. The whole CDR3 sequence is CSALPPGTGELFF.

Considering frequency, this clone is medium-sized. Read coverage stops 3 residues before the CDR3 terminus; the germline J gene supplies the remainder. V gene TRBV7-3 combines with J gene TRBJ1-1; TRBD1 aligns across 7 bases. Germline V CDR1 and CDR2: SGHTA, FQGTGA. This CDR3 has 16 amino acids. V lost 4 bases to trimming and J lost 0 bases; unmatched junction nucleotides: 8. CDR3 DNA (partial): TGTGCCAGCAGCTCTCAACAGGGGCAATTGAACACTGAA. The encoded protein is CASSSQQGQLNTE. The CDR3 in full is CASSSQQGQLNTEAFF.

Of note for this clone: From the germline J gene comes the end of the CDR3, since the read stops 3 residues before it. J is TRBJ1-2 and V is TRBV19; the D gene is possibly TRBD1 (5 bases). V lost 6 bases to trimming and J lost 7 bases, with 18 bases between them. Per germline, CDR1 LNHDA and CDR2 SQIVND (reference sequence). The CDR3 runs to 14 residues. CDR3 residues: CASSDQGSWGGYTF. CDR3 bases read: TGTGCCAGTAGCGACCAGGGTTCCTGGGGTGGC.

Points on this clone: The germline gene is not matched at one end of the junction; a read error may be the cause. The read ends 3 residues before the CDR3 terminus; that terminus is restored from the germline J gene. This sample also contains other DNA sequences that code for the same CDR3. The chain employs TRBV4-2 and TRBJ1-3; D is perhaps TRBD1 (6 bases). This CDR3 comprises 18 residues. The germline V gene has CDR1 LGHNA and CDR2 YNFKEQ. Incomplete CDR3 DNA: TGCGCCAGCAGCCAAGATGCAGGACAGAACCTCTCTGGAAACACC. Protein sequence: CASSQDAGQNLSGNT. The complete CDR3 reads CASSQDAGQNLSGNTIYF.

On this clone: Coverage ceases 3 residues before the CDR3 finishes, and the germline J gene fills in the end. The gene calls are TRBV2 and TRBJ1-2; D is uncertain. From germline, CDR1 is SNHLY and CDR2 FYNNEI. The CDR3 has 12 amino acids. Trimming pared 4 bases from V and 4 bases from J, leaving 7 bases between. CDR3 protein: CASSVEGYGYTF. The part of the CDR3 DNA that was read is TGTGCCAGCAGTGTTGAGGGCTATGGC.